This entry features one TCR beta chain sequence. This clone is a singleton in its sample. No cognate antigen has been identified for it. No base-level quality is on record; no much larger clone is a single base apart. This sample stems from a study of shared clonotypes between healthy human individuals (dated by TCRdb to about 2020). With respect to the entire study: The cohort comprised a couple of women and three men aged 18 to 49 years. To estimate repertoire size and how much clonotypes are shared between individuals, the study performed deep sequencing of blood TCR repertoires from 4 to 6 healthy adults. Different laboratories and diverse techniques were used to prepare libraries and sequence TCR repertoires, to increase sequencing depth and limit assay-specific biases. Per donor, three plates each were used for CD4 naive and CD4 memory, two for CD8 naive, and one for CD8 memory. Between about 0.9 and 9 billion PBMCs per donor were obtained by leukapheresis. Broader findings and caveats from the paper: Compared with non-shared clonotypes, the clonotypes found in all four sorted-subset donors had higher generation probabilities. Incomplete sequencing was indicated by rarefaction of sorted-subset datasets, despite the large sequencing depth. About 5% of naive CD4, around 3.5% of naive CD8, approximately 2% of memory CD4, and 0.4% of memory CD8 clonotypes were shared across several donors. Larger estimated clonotype richness was generally found for naive subsets than for memory subsets. Because the study included a small number of donors, the genetic and exposure-history diversity represented was limited. Pairwise subsampling indicated that sequencing depth was expected to affect the degree of clonotype sharing among donors. Sampling was limited to blood, and TCR repertoires in tissue likely differ from TCR repertoires in blood.

The CDR3 sequence holds 15 residues, the cysteine and phenylalanine included. The sequence is cut down to CDR3 DNA, 45 bases in frame from base 1. The V end loses 3 bases and the J end loses 1 base, and a stretch of 13 bases separates them. CDR1 and CDR2, per the germline V gene, are MDHEN and SYDVKM. Using the deep immunoSEQ assay, TCR CDR3 regions were amplified from genomic DNA by multiplex PCR. Extracted genomic DNA from each cell subset was distributed evenly across all wells of several immunoSEQ 96-well plates, and each plate was treated as a replicate. Each replicate PCR for sorted subsets received 150 to 250 ng genomic DNA, equal to tens of thousands of T cell genomes. Purified libraries were measured with a Qubit 3.0 fluorometer, size-checked on a Bioanalyzer 2100, and measured again with the KAPA Library Quantification kit. Every immunoSEQ 96-well plate was sequenced on a separate single-read 150-cycle Illumina NextSeq 550 flow cell. The paper's processing steps were these. Because the immunoSEQ output held only junctional sequences and lacked quality scores, the filtering could not match the filtering applied to full-length reads. To assign V/J genes and CDR3, sequences were annotated against IMGT germline references using PyIR, a Python wrapper for IgBLAST v1.9. Reads with weak V/J assignments (E-value above 1e-6), missing CDR3, stop codons, out-of-frame junctions, or ambiguous translated residues were removed. V3J clonotypes were defined as sequences sharing the same inferred V gene, J gene, and CDR3 amino acid sequence. Percentage overlap between repertoires was calculated by dividing the number of shared unique clonotypes by the size of the smaller repertoire. Three approaches were used to assess repertoire richness: RTK rarefaction, the Chao1 estimator, and Recon v2.1 estimates of unobserved clonotypes. Generation probabilities for all TCRbeta clonotypes obtained by the gDNA method from a few donors were computed using OLGA. As stored in TCRdb, this immuneACCESS dataset retains in-frame rearrangements with V and J assigned. A fraction of the clones does not appear; measured against another copy, unresolved V genes explain less than half of the discrepancy, and the remainder lacks a known reason. That table is the source of V, J and clone size, and D and trimming were worked out from the DNA. Within this sample are some 1 million clones, with under 80% of them counted one time only. Of the sample, approximately 1.5% is held by the ten largest clones.

The donors were healthy, HIV-negative adults who had no recently reported acute infections or vaccinations. Only Caucasian adults living in Nashville, Tennessee, USA were represented among the donors. CD4+ T cells were enriched by magnetic negative selection, after which naive cells were positively selected on CD45RA and the negative fraction was taken as the memory subset. Blood was obtained by leukapheresis, after which PBMCs were separated by Ficoll-Histopaque density gradient centrifugation and cryopreserved in liquid nitrogen vapor phase. Purity and quantity of every magnetically sorted T cell population were checked by analytical flow cytometry. Each sorted fraction had its genomic DNA isolated and then quantified by UV absorbance on a Nanodrop 2000c.

The TCR originated in a man younger than 35 in good health. This chain joins TRBV28 to TRBJ2-7, and possibly TRBD1, on 5 matching bases. Sequencing was performed on memory CD4+ T cells sorted from blood. The label giving this sample's cell subset or site can be read as: CD45RA-negative fraction. The DNA sequence reads TGTGCCAGCAGTTTCACTTGGGGCCTTTCCTACGAGCAGTACTTC. Translated, it gives CASSFTWGLSYEQYF.